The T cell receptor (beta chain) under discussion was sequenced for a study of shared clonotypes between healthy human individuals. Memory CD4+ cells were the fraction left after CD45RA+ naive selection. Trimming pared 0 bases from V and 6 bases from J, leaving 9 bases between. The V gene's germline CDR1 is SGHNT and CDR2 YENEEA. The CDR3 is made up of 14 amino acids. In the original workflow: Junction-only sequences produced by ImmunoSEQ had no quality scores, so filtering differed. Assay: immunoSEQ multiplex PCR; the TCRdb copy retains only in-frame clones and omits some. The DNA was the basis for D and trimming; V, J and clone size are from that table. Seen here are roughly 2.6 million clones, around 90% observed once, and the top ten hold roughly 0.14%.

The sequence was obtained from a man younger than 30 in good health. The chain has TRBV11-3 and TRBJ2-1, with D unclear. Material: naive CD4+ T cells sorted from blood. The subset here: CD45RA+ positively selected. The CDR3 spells CASSLEFGRNEQFF. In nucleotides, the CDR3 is TGTGCCAGCAGCTTAGAGTTTGGTCGCAATGAGCAGTTCTTC.